The 31 T cell receptor beta chains below were found in one sample sequenced in a study of blood T cell repertoires in COVID-19 (dated by TCRdb to between 2020 and 2021). The method behind the library was the immunoSEQ multiplex PCR assay. Not all clones reach the TCRdb copy of this immuneACCESS table, which keeps in-frame sequences only. Checked studies attribute under half of the gap to unresolved V genes and leave the rest unexplained. For this sample there are around 150,000 clones; approximately 84% appear just once. The top ten clones comprise approximately 13% of the sample. Material for sequencing was peripheral blood. These receptors came from a woman older than 75 with acute or convalescent COVID-19.

The chain employs TRBV18 and TRBJ1-5; D ambiguous. The V and J ends lost 6 bases and 5 bases respectively, with 20 bases between them. Germline CDR1 KGHSH, CDR2 LQKENI. The CDR3 length is 16 residues. The CDR3 here is CASSLSGPEVDQPQHF. CDR3 nucleotides: TGTGCCAGCTCCCTATCGGGCCCGGAGGTGGATCAGCCCCAGCATTTT.

The chain couples TRBV6-5 to TRBJ1-1; D might be TRBD1 (6 bases). The CDR3 covers 15 residues. Trimming removed 2 bases from V and 1 base from J, with 11 bases in between. The germline V gene encodes CDR1 MNHEY and CDR2 SVGAGI. The CDR3 DNA sequence: TGTGCCAGCAGTTACCAGGGGCCAAGGAACACTGAAGCTTTCTTT. This translates into CASSYQGPRNTEAFF.

V and J are TRBV6-5 and TRBJ1-2; D is possibly TRBD1 (5 bases). The CDR3 contains 14 residues. Germline V gives CDR1 MNHEY, CDR2 SVGAGI. Between the trimmed V and J ends, which lost 2 bases and 4 bases, there was a span of 11 bases. CDR3 sequence reads: CASSYRDWSYGYTF. CDR3 bases: TGTGCCAGCAGTTACCGGGACTGGTCCTATGGCTACACCTTC.

The chain joins TRBV2 to TRBJ1-5, with TRBD1 matching over 10 bases. The CDR3 has 16 residues. Germline V gene lookup returns CDR1 SNHLY and CDR2 FYNNEI. The V segment lost 3 bases and the J segment 3 bases; nucleotides outside the gene matches: 5. The CDR3 DNA sequence: TGTGCCAGCAGTGACAGACAGGGGGCCACCAATCAGCCCCAGCATTTT. This translates into CASSDRQGATNQPQHF. The full variable domain, rest sourced from reference TRBV2 and TRBJ1-5, is EPEVTQTPSHQVTQMGQEVILRCVPISNHLYFYWYRQILGQKVEFLVSFYNNEISEKSEIFDDQFSVERPDGSNFTLKIRSTKLEDSAMYFCASSDRQGATNQPQHFGDGTRLSIL.

The chain joins TRBV10-1 to TRBJ2-7; a possible D gene is TRBD1 (6 bases). Germline CDR1 and CDR2: WNHNN and SYGVQD (reference sequence). V was cut by 2 bases and J by 5 bases, with 13 bases left in between. The CDR3 sequence is 14 residues long. CDR3 sequence reads: CASSEGQSPHEQYF. As DNA, the CDR3 is TGCGCCAGCAGTGAGGGACAGTCTCCCCACGAGCAGTACTTC.

This chain joins TRBV28 and TRBJ1-6; D is ambiguous. CDR1 and CDR2 (germline): MDHEN, SYDVKM. The CDR3 is made up of 14 amino acids. V gave up 7 bases and J gave up 5 bases, with 12 bases separating them. The CDR3 loop reads CASMGRLNNSPLHF. As DNA, the CDR3 is TGTGCCAGCATGGGGAGGCTGAATAATTCACCCCTCCACTTT.

This chain uses TRBV10-1 with TRBJ2-7, with D perhaps TRBD1 (5 bases). Trimming left V 5 bases short and J 3 bases short, with 11 bases between. The CDR3 is 13 residues long. CDR1 is WNHNN and CDR2 is SYGVQD in the germline V gene (reference sequence). The CDR3 nucleotides are TGCGCCAGCAGTAGGTCAGGGAACTACGAGCAGTACTTC. Its protein is CASSRSGNYEQYF.

V usage is TRBV2 and J usage is TRBJ2-2; 8 nucleotides match TRBD2. Per germline, CDR1 SNHLY and CDR2 FYNNEI. With 4 bases clipped from V and 0 bases from J, the junction kept 1 base outside the gene matches. The length of the CDR3 is 15 residues. CDR3 loop: CASSAGGANTGELFF. The CDR3, as DNA: TGTGCCAGCAGTGCGGGGGGGGCGAACACCGGGGAGCTGTTTTTT.

The V and J genes are TRBV7-9 and TRBJ2-3; 8 bases are shared with TRBD2. The CDR3 extends over 16 amino acids. Germline V gene data show CDR1 as SEHNR and CDR2 as FQNEAQ (reference sequence). Trimming took 0 bases from V and 4 from J; bases not matched to a gene: 6. CDR3 loop: CASSLARTSSADTQYF. In nucleotides, the CDR3 is TGTGCCAGCAGCTTAGCCCGGACTAGCAGCGCAGATACGCAGTATTTT.

This chain links TRBV5-1 with TRBJ2-3; 7 bases agree with TRBD2. The CDR3 sequence is 16 residues long. Trimming removed 0 bases from V and 0 bases from J; junction bases left unmatched: 4. Looked up from germline, CDR1 is SGHRS and CDR2 is YFSETQ. The CDR3 here is CASSLAPAGSTDTQYF. The CDR3 DNA is TGCGCCAGCAGCTTGGCCCCAGCGGGGAGCACAGATACGCAGTATTTT.

This clone was counted a few times. Other DNA variants within this sample encode the same CDR3. This rearrangement joins TRBV7-6 to TRBJ1-1; tentatively, D is TRBD1 (5 bases). The CDR3 spans 16 residues. The V end lost 1 base, the J end lost 2 bases, and 14 bases lay between the germline ends. Germline V gives CDR1 SGHVS, CDR2 FNYEAQ. This chain's CDR3 is CASSLGGRGTNTEAFF. Here the CDR3 DNA reads TGTGCCAGCAGCTTAGGGGGGAGGGGAACAAACACTGAAGCTTTCTTT.

CDR3 region: CASSPGYRGQSPLHF. Here the CDR3 DNA reads TGTGCCAGCAGCCCCGGGTACAGGGGGCAATCACCCCTCCACTTT. The rearrangement links TRBV7-6 to TRBJ1-6; 9 bases are a match to TRBD1. Trimming cost V 5 bases and J 10 bases; bases outside gene matches: 9. Per the germline V gene, CDR1 is SGHVS and CDR2 is FNYEAQ. There are 15 residues in the CDR3.

The chain recombines TRBV28 with TRBJ1-1; 9 nucleotides agree with TRBD1. This CDR3 region has 15 residues. Germline assignment: CDR1 MDHEN and CDR2 SYDVKM. Trimming at V came to 6 bases and at J to 4 bases, leaving 9 bases not matched to a gene. In nucleotides, the CDR3 is TGTGCCAGCAGACCACAGGGGGCGCAGGTCACTGAAGCTTTCTTT. Amino acid sequence: CASRPQGAQVTEAFF.

The chain uses TRBV4-1 and TRBJ2-5; 16 nucleotides match TRBD2. The junction had 9 bases not matched to a gene; V was cut back by 4 bases and J by 1 base. This CDR3 has 19 residues. Per germline, CDR1 MGHRA and CDR2 YSYEKL. The CDR3: CASSLSGTSGGAPQETQYF. In DNA, the CDR3 is TGCGCCAGCAGCCTGTCCGGGACTAGCGGGGGGGCCCCCCAAGAGACCCAGTACTTC.

The genes are TRBV29-1 and TRBJ2-7, with 8 bases that match TRBD1. CDR1 is SQVTM and CDR2 is ANQGSEA in the germline V gene. Trimming cost V 7 bases and J 1 base; bases outside gene matches: 12. The CDR3 sequence is 15 residues long. The CDR3 is CSALGDRGRSYEQYF. The CDR3, as DNA: TGCAGCGCCCTAGGTGACAGGGGTCGGTCCTACGAGCAGTACTTC.

The chain uses TRBV24-1 and TRBJ1-6, with D uncertain. CDR1 is KGHDR, CDR2 SFDVKD, per germline. This CDR3 spans 17 amino acids. V shed 0 bases and J shed 0 bases, with 8 bases lying between them. The CDR3 is CATSDLGPSSYNSPLHF. CDR3 bases: TGTGCCACCAGTGATTTGGGGCCGAGCTCCTATAATTCACCCCTCCACTTT.

The chain links TRBV27 to TRBJ2-7; 9 bases are shared with TRBD1. V was pared by 5 bases and J by 2 bases, with 13 bases of the junction left unmatched. The V gene's germline CDR1 is MNHEY and CDR2 SMNVEV (reference sequence). The CDR3 contains 17 residues. In nucleotides, the CDR3 is TGTGCCAGCAGTATTCGGACCGGGACAGGGATTCCCTACGAGCAGTACTTC. Amino acid sequence: CASSIRTGTGIPYEQYF.

The chain has TRBV2 and TRBJ1-1; TRBD1 might be the D (5 bases). Looked up from germline, CDR1 is SNHLY and CDR2 is FYNNEI. V was cut by 4 bases and J by 4 bases, with 13 bases left in between. The CDR3 is 14 amino acids. CDR3 residues: CASSAVVGGTEAFF. The CDR3 DNA follows: TGTGCCAGCAGTGCCGTCGTGGGGGGCACTGAAGCTTTCTTT.

The rearrangement links TRBV7-9 to TRBJ2-5; 10 bases are a match to TRBD1. Germline trimming cut 6 bases from V and 5 bases from J; bases unmatched to any gene: 6. The CDR3 runs to 14 residues. From germline, CDR1 is SEHNR and CDR2 FQNEAQ (reference sequence). The CDR3 DNA reads as TGTGCCAGCAGTTCTCGACAGGGGGCTGAGACCCAGTACTTC. It translates to CASSSRQGAETQYF.

The chain recombines TRBV6-6 with TRBJ2-2; D is perhaps TRBD1 (6 bases). V was trimmed by 6 bases and J by 0 bases, leaving 11 bases between them. Germline V lookup: CDR1 MNHNY, CDR2 SVGAGI (reference sequence). This CDR3 region has 15 residues. The CDR3 is CASRSGDTNTGELFF. CDR3 in DNA: TGTGCCAGCAGGTCAGGGGATACGAACACCGGGGAGCTGTTTTTT.

The J gene is TRBJ1-2, the V gene TRBV14; 7 bases are a match to TRBD1. V gave up 4 bases and J gave up 5 bases; unmatched junction bases: 4. The CDR3 contains 13 residues. Germline V gene data show CDR1 as SGHDN and CDR2 as FVKESK. The CDR3 is CASSLTGLYGYTF. In DNA form, the CDR3 reads TGTGCCAGCAGCCTGACAGGGCTTTATGGCTACACCTTC.

The rearrangement uses TRBV21-1 and TRBJ1-3; the table assigns TRBD1, which was not confirmed against the DNA. TRBV21-1 is shown as a pseudogene. The CDR3 covers 16 residues. The CDR3 spells CASSKAHDRTGNTIYF. CDR3 coding DNA: TGTGCCAGCAGCAAAGCCCACGACAGGACTGGAAACACCATATATTTT.

About this clone itself: No conserved phenylalanine or tryptophan is present at the end of the CDR3, so a read error is the likely explanation. It is unclear where the CDR3 begins or ends on the DNA, so no DNA is shown, and the CDR3 is as TCRdb lists it. The genes are TRBV2 and TRBJ1-2; TRBD1 is the table's D call and was not checked against the DNA. The CDR3 is 11 residues long, ends included. Germline CDR1 and CDR2: SNHLY and FYNNEI. The CDR3 loop reads CASRRTGASPS.

The table lists this clone with a few counts. The chain employs TRBV2 and TRBJ1-5; no firm D call. This CDR3 spans 15 amino acids. Deletions cut 4 bases from V and 0 bases from J, with 10 bases between. CDR1 and CDR2 (germline): SNHLY, FYNNEI. This CDR3 is CASSAQHDSNQPQHF. The CDR3 region has the DNA TGTGCCAGCAGTGCCCAACACGATAGCAATCAGCCCCAGCATTTT.

The chain employs TRBV7-9 and TRBJ1-4, with 7 bases aligning to TRBD1. V shed 10 bases, J shed 3 bases, and the junction held 5 bases outside the gene matches. CDR3 size: 13 residues. Germline loops: CDR1 SEHNR, CDR2 FQNEAQ (reference sequence). The CDR3 nucleotides are TGTGCCACAGGGGGAAAGGCTAATGAAAAACTGTTTTTT. This encodes CATGGKANEKLFF. Full variable domain (rest looked up from reference TRBV7-9 and TRBJ1-4): DTGVSQNPRHKITKRGQNVTFRCDPISEHNRLYWYRQTLGQGPEFLTYFQNEAQLEKSRLLSDRFSAERPKGSFSTLEIQRTEQGDSAMYLCATGGKANEKLFFGSGTQLSVL.

This clone was detected only a few times. This CDR3 is CATSRGGRGNNQPQHF. The CDR3 DNA sequence: TGTGCCACCAGCAGAGGGGGCAGGGGGAACAATCAGCCCCAGCATTTT. The rearrangement uses TRBV15 and TRBJ1-5; TRBD1 aligns across 7 bases. Germline-derived CDR1 and CDR2 are LNHNV and YYDKDF (reference sequence). V dropped 1 base and J dropped 3; count of bases not matched to a gene: 6. The CDR3 is 16 residues long. Combining the CDR3 with reference TRBV15 and TRBJ1-5 gives the whole variable domain DAMVIQNPRYQVTQFGKPVTLSCSQTLNHNVMYWYQQKSSQAPKLLFHYYDKDFNNEADTPDNFQSRRPNTSFCFLDIRSPGLGDTAMYLCATSRGGRGNNQPQHFGDGTRLSIL.

This clone was picked up a small number of times. The chain is built from TRBV2 and TRBJ1-6; the D gene is possibly TRBD1 (6 bases). The germline V gene has CDR1 SNHLY and CDR2 FYNNEI. CDR3 size: 14 residues. The CDR3 bases are TGTTCGACAGGCAGCCTCCCCTCGAATTCACCCCTCCACTTT. Encoded protein: CSTGSLPSNSPLHF.

V usage is TRBV19 and J usage is TRBJ1-5; D might be TRBD1 (5 bases). The CDR3 loop spans 15 amino acids. Germline V gene sequence: CDR1 LNHDA, CDR2 SQIVND (reference sequence). V lost 5 bases to trimming and J lost 0 bases, with 11 bases between them. DNA for the CDR3: TGTGCCAGTAGTGCTAGGGGTTTTAGCAATCAGCCCCAGCATTTT. It is translated as CASSARGFSNQPQHF.

V is TRBV5-1 and J is TRBJ2-3; D is possibly TRBD1 (6 bases). Trimming pared 3 bases from V and 0 bases from J, leaving 11 bases between. This CDR3 is 15 amino acids long. Germline V gene data show CDR1 as SGHRS and CDR2 as YFSETQ. CDR3 DNA: TGCGCCAGCAGCTCGGACAGAGACAGCACAGATACGCAGTATTTT. This sequence encodes CASSSDRDSTDTQYF.

This clone was recorded once. This chain joins TRBV28 and TRBJ2-1, with 10 positions matching TRBD2. The V segment lost 5 bases and the J segment 4 bases; nucleotides outside the gene matches: 2. This CDR3 region has 14 residues. Germline CDR1 is MDHEN and CDR2 is SYDVKM. CDR3 nucleotides: TGTGCCAGCAGTATTAGCGGGAGGTACAATGAGCAGTTCTTC. Its translation: CASSISGRYNEQFF. Full variable domain (remainder filled in from reference TRBV28 and TRBJ2-1): DVKVTQSSRYLVKRTGEKVFLECVQDMDHENMFWYRQDPGLGLRLIYFSYDVKMKEKGDIPEGYSVSREKKERFSLILESASTNQTSMYLCASSISGRYNEQFFGPGTRLTVL.

V usage is TRBV29-1 and J usage is TRBJ2-3; D possibly corresponds to TRBD1 (6 bases). Germline-derived CDR1 and CDR2 are SQVTM and ANQGSEA. The CDR3 consists of 13 residues. CDR3 sequence: CSYTGTITDTQYF. The DNA for the CDR3 is TGCAGTTACACCGGGACAATCACAGATACGCAGTATTTT.